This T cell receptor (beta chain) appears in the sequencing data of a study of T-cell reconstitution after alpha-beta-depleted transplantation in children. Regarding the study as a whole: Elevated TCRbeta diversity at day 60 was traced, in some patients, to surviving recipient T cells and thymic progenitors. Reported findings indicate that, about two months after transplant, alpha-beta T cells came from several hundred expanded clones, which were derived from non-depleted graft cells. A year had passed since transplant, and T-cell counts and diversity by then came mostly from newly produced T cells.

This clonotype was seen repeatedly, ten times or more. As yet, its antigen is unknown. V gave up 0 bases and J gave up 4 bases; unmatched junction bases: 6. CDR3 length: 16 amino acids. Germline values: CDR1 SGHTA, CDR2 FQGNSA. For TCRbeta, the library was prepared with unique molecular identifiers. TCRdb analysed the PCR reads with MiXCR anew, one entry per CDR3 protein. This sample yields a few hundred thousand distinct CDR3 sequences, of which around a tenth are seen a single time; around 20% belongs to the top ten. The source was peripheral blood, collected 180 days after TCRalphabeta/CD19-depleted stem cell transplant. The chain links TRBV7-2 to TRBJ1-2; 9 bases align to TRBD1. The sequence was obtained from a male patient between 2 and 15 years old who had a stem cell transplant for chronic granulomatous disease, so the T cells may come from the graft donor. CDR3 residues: CASSLAGTGFLYGYTF. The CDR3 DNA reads TGTGCCAGCAGCTTAGCCGGGACAGGGTTCCTCTATGGCTACACCTTC.